This T cell receptor (beta chain) is drawn from a study of cytomegalovirus exposure and HLA in healthy donors. The table lists this clone with a count of one. The PCR made use of 60 Vbeta and 13 Jbeta primers. Assay used: immunoSEQ multiplex PCR; TCRdb lists only in-frame clones, some missing. Among tens of thousands of clones, approximately 86% were seen once, and the ten largest hold 10% to 13%. The TCR was taken from a young woman in good health and CMV-seropositive. The material sequenced was PBMCs.

CDR3 region: CASSLRTGGAGGYTF. In DNA, the CDR3 is TGTGCCAGCAGTCTCCGGACAGGGGGCGCGGGAGGCTACACCTTC. This chain uses TRBV28 with TRBJ1-2, with 11 positions matching TRBD1. The germline CDR1 and CDR2 sequences are MDHEN and SYDVKM. With 5 bases clipped from V and 8 bases from J, the junction kept 10 bases outside the gene matches. This CDR3 contains 15 residues.